What follows are 29 T cell receptor beta chains derived from one specimen sequenced in a study of shared clonotypes between healthy human individuals. Libraries were prepared by immunoSEQ multiplex PCR; TCRdb keeps only in-frame clonotypes and omits some of them. The sample lists some 900,000 clones, over 60% occurring once. Sequencing was carried out using memory CD4+ T cells sorted from blood. The subset here: CD45RA-negative fraction. The receptors derive from a man between 18 and 29 years old in good health.

This clone occurred once. The gene calls are TRBV10-1 and TRBJ2-1; possible D gene TRBD2, 6 bases. The germline CDR1 and CDR2 sequences are WNHNN and SYGVQD (reference sequence). Trimming removed 6 bases at V and 0 bases at J, with 9 bases between. The CDR3 runs 14 residues. The CDR3 loop reads CASSAGISYNEQFF. Written as DNA, the CDR3 is TGCGCCAGCAGCGCGGGAATCTCCTACAATGAGCAGTTCTTC.

J is TRBJ1-5 and V is TRBV10-3; a possible D gene is TRBD1 (6 bases). V lost 0 bases, J lost 2 bases, and 14 bases lay in between. This CDR3 spans 17 amino acids. Germline V CDR1 and CDR2: ENHRY, SYGVKD. The CDR3 DNA is TGTGCCATCAGTGAGTCTGTAGGGGGGTTGGGCAATCAGCCCCAGCATTTT. This codes for CAISESVGGLGNQPQHF.

The CDR3 DNA is TGTGCCAGCAGCCCGGGACTAGCGGAAGAGACCCAGTACTTC. It translates to CASSPGLAEETQYF. The rearrangement links TRBV7-9 to TRBJ2-5; 11 nucleotides match TRBD2. Losses at the gene ends were 5 bases for V and 3 bases for J; bases not matched to a gene: 2. The germline gives CDR1 SEHNR, CDR2 FQNEAQ (reference sequence). This CDR3 is 14 amino acids long.

This clone was observed many times. The V and J genes are TRBV19 and TRBJ1-1, with D perhaps matching TRBD1 (5 bases). V shed 3 bases and J shed 1 base, with 12 bases lying between them. Germline V gene data show CDR1 as LNHDA and CDR2 as SQIVND (reference sequence). There are 15 residues in the CDR3. The CDR3 sequence: CASSMGQKQNTEAFF. The CDR3, as DNA: TGTGCCAGTAGTATGGGGCAAAAGCAGAACACTGAAGCTTTCTTT.

The V and J genes are TRBV28 and TRBJ1-5, with D unresolved. Trimming stripped 3 bases from V and 2 bases from J, with 11 bases between. The CDR3 runs to 15 residues. The germline gives CDR1 MDHEN, CDR2 SYDVKM. The CDR3 DNA is TGTGCCAGCAGTTTTGAAGGGTTTGGCAATCAGCCCCAGCATTTT. Encoded protein: CASSFEGFGNQPQHF.

The J gene is TRBJ1-1, the V gene TRBV30, with TRBD1 matching over 8 bases. V lost 8 bases and J lost 0; bases outside the gene matches: 8. In germline, CDR1 is GTSNPN, CDR2 SVGIG (reference sequence). There are 14 residues in the CDR3. The CDR3 coding sequence is TGTGCCCAAGCGACAGGGGTTATGAACACTGAAGCTTTCTTT. This encodes CAQATGVMNTEAFF.

This clone is a singleton in its sample. The chain joins TRBV19 to TRBJ1-2; 7 bases align to TRBD1. The CDR3 covers 16 residues. Germline CDR1 is LNHDA and CDR2 is SQIVND (reference sequence). V was pared by 6 bases and J by 4 bases, with 14 bases of the junction left unmatched. CDR3 coding DNA: TGTGCCAGTAGGCGTCAAGTGGGACAGCAGGGCTATGGCTACACCTTC. Translation gives CASRRQVGQQGYGYTF.

The chain couples TRBV11-3 to TRBJ2-3, with TRBD1 as a possible D gene (5 bases). V was clipped by 4 bases and J by 4 bases, with 15 bases between them. CDR1 is SGHNT and CDR2 is YENEEA in the germline V gene. The CDR3 has 15 amino acids. DNA for the CDR3: TGTGCCAGCAGCTCCCGGGCGCAGGGCGCAGATACGCAGTATTTT. It encodes CASSSRAQGADTQYF.

In its sample, this clone was seen a few times. The chain employs TRBV5-4 and TRBJ2-7; 7 bases match TRBD1. J was trimmed by 2 bases and V by 4 bases; bases with no gene match: 9. The germline gives CDR1 SGHNT, CDR2 YYREEE (reference sequence). The CDR3 has 15 residues. CDR3 protein: CASSKPGQTAYEQYF. The CDR3, as DNA: TGTGCCAGCAGCAAGCCGGGACAGACCGCCTACGAGCAGTACTTC.

The V and J genes are TRBV10-3 and TRBJ2-3; D unclear. Germline V lookup: CDR1 ENHRY, CDR2 SYGVKD. The CDR3 sequence is 14 residues long. The V end lost 6 bases, the J end lost 0 bases, and 10 bases lay between the germline ends. The CDR3 DNA reads as TGTGCCATCAGGGGAACATCTAGCACAGATACGCAGTATTTT. It codes for CAIRGTSSTDTQYF.

The genes are TRBV18 and TRBJ2-2; D may be TRBD1 (6 bases). The germline V and J ends were trimmed by 5 bases and 0 bases, with 10 bases remaining between them. Germline V gene data show CDR1 as KGHSH and CDR2 as LQKENI. The CDR3 totals 15 residues. CDR3 in DNA: TGTGCCAGCTCATGGCGGACAGCGAACACCGGGGAGCTGTTTTTT. Its translation: CASSWRTANTGELFF.

The chain employs TRBV19 and TRBJ1-1; D call uncertain. Trimming removed 6 bases from V and 6 bases from J, with 14 bases in between. This CDR3 is 13 amino acids long. Germline V gene sequence: CDR1 LNHDA, CDR2 SQIVND (reference sequence). The CDR3 spells CASRHKPKAEAFF. DNA of the CDR3: TGTGCCAGTAGGCACAAGCCAAAGGCTGAAGCTTTCTTT.

The table lists this clone with a few counts. Other DNA sequences in the same sample also yield this CDR3. The chain uses TRBV30 and TRBJ1-5; D remains unclear. CDR3 size: 13 residues. The V end lost 4 bases, the J end lost 0 bases, and 7 bases lay between the germline ends. Germline CDR1 GTSNPN, CDR2 SVGIG (reference sequence). CDR3 sequence (DNA): TGTGCCTGGACAGGAAATAGCAATCAGCCCCAGCATTTT. Translated: CAWTGNSNQPQHF.

For this clone: The junction departs from the called germline gene at one end, perhaps through a read error. The chain links TRBV7-7 to TRBJ2-1, with 9 bases identical to TRBD1. There are 15 residues in the CDR3. Germline CDR1 reads SSHAT; CDR2 reads FNYEAQ (reference sequence). The CDR3 here is CASSIGTGNYNEQFF. In DNA, the CDR3 is TGTGCTAGCAGCATCGGGACAGGGAACTACAATGAGCAGTTCTTC.

The V and J genes are TRBV7-2 and TRBJ1-1; D is ambiguous. Deletions cut 4 bases from V and 6 bases from J, with 18 bases between. CDR3 length: 15 residues. Germline CDR1 and CDR2: SGHTA and FQGNSA. This CDR3 reads CASSSSSSLGPEAFF. The CDR3 bases are TGTGCCAGCAGCTCGTCCTCATCTCTCGGCCCTGAAGCTTTCTTT.

This clone was found a few times. The chain uses TRBV5-1 and TRBJ1-1; D is ambiguous. CDR3 size: 15 residues. The ends were cut back, 4 bases at V and 0 bases at J, with 13 bases in the middle. The germline CDR1 and CDR2 sequences are SGHRS and YFSETQ. CDR3 bases: TGCGCCAGCAGCCTCATAACTAGTTTGAACACTGAAGCTTTCTTT. Protein: CASSLITSLNTEAFF. The full variable domain, rest sourced from reference TRBV5-1 and TRBJ1-1, is KAGVTQTPRYLIKTRGQQVTLSCSPISGHRSVSWYQQTPGQGLQFLFEYFSETQRNKGNFPGRFSGRQFSNSRSEMNVSTLELGDSALYLCASSLITSLNTEAFFGQGTRLTVV.

The chain employs TRBV5-4 and TRBJ2-1, with 7 bases that match TRBD1. CDR1 and CDR2 from the germline V gene are SGHNT and YYREEE (reference sequence). The CDR3 totals 15 residues. V was pared by 1 base and J by 2 bases, with 3 bases of the junction left unmatched. This CDR3 reads CASSLTGQTYNEQFF. In DNA form, the CDR3 reads TGTGCCAGCAGCTTGACGGGACAGACCTACAATGAGCAGTTCTTC.

The V and J genes are TRBV6-5 and TRBJ2-3; TRBD2 aligns across 8 bases. CDR1 and CDR2 from the germline V gene are MNHEY and SVGAGI. This CDR3 has 13 amino acids. V trimming: 6 bases; J trimming: 6 bases; junction bases outside the gene matches: 5. The CDR3 nucleotides are TGTGCCAGCAGGGGACTAGGTTCCGATACGCAGTATTTT. Translation: CASRGLGSDTQYF.

This sequence joins TRBV10-3 and TRBJ2-6; 9 nucleotides agree with TRBD1. The CDR3 is made up of 18 amino acids. Germline V gene sequence: CDR1 ENHRY, CDR2 SYGVKD. Trimming at V came to 3 bases and at J to 0 bases, leaving 6 bases not matched to a gene. The CDR3, as DNA: TGTGCCATCAGTGAAACCGGGACAGGGTTCTCTGGGGCCAACGTCCTGACTTTC. Translated: CAISETGTGFSGANVLTF.

This chain links TRBV9 with TRBJ2-3; 12 nucleotides line up with TRBD2. Germline V CDR1 and CDR2: SGDLS, YYNGEE. The CDR3 is 16 amino acids. J lost 4 bases, V lost 4 bases, and 7 bases had no gene match. CDR3 in amino acids: CASSPGLAGYADTQYF. The CDR3 DNA follows: TGTGCCAGCAGCCCCGGACTAGCGGGGTATGCAGATACGCAGTATTTT.

This clone appeared a single time. The V call is TRBV2, the J call TRBJ1-4, with D unclear. Germline V CDR1 and CDR2: SNHLY, FYNNEI. Trimming shortened V by 4 bases and J by 3 bases, and 9 bases separated the two germline ends. The CDR3 is 14 residues long. The CDR3 DNA sequence: TGTGCCAGCAGTGCCAAATGGGCTAATGAAAAACTGTTTTTT. Amino acids: CASSAKWANEKLFF.

There are a few counts of this clone. This chain connects TRBV7-3 to TRBJ1-6, with a tentative D call TRBD1 (6 bases). This CDR3 spans 13 amino acids. The V gene's germline CDR1 is SGHTA and CDR2 FQGTGA. V was clipped by 4 bases and J by 10 bases, with 11 bases between them. The CDR3 sequence is CASSSTDSSPLHF. DNA of the CDR3: TGTGCCAGCAGCTCCACGGACAGCTCACCCCTCCACTTT.

The genes are TRBV6-1 and TRBJ2-7; tentatively, D is TRBD1 or TRBD2 (5 bases each). This CDR3 has 12 amino acids. Trimming pared 10 bases from V and 6 bases from J, leaving 16 bases between. CDR1 MNHNS and CDR2 SASEGT come from the germline V gene. Written as DNA, the CDR3 is TGTGCCACCGGGACGGGTACCAGCGAGCAGTACTTC. It translates to CATGTGTSEQYF.

The gene calls are TRBV7-9 and TRBJ1-4; 7 positions match TRBD1. V dropped 10 bases and J dropped 5; count of bases not matched to a gene: 10. The CDR3 extends over 14 amino acids. From germline, CDR1 is SEHNR and CDR2 FQNEAQ (reference sequence). This CDR3 is CATDEGALNEKLFF. The CDR3 DNA is TGTGCCACCGACGAGGGGGCATTGAATGAAAAACTGTTTTTT.

This chain connects TRBV5-1 to TRBJ2-5; 7 bases are a match to TRBD1. Trimming removed 7 bases from V and 2 bases from J; junction bases left unmatched: 14. This CDR3 spans 16 amino acids. CDR1 is SGHRS and CDR2 is YFSETQ in the germline V gene. The chain's CDR3 is CASSPQGGLLQETQYF. The CDR3 DNA sequence: TGCGCCAGCTCACCCCAAGGGGGCCTCTTACAAGAGACCCAGTACTTC. The full variable domain, completed using reference TRBV5-1 and TRBJ2-5, is KAGVTQTPRYLIKTRGQQVTLSCSPISGHRSVSWYQQTPGQGLQFLFEYFSETQRNKGNFPGRFSGRQFSNSRSEMNVSTLELGDSALYLCASSPQGGLLQETQYFGPGTRLLVL.

The V call is TRBV28, the J call TRBJ2-3, with a weak D call TRBD1 (6 bases). Per germline, CDR1 MDHEN and CDR2 SYDVKM. The CDR3 consists of 18 residues. Trimming removed 8 bases at V and 0 bases at J, with 24 bases between. The CDR3 here is CASPMTGERYSSTDTQYF. CDR3 bases: TGTGCCAGCCCTATGACAGGCGAACGCTACTCTAGCACAGATACGCAGTATTTT.

V usage is TRBV5-8 and J usage is TRBJ2-7, with D perhaps TRBD1 (5 bases). CDR3 size: 12 residues. Trimming took 1 base from V and 11 from J, leaving 13 bases between them. Germline lookup yields CDR1 SGHTS and CDR2 YDEGEE. The CDR3, as DNA: TGTGCCAGCAGCTTGTATTTGCAGGGAAAGTACTTC. Amino acids: CASSLYLQGKYF.

The V gene is TRBV28, the J gene TRBJ2-1, with 8 bases fitting TRBD2. The junction had 4 bases not matched to a gene; V was cut back by 6 bases and J by 9 bases. The germline V gene encodes CDR1 MDHEN and CDR2 SYDVKM. This CDR3 region has 12 residues. The CDR3 DNA sequence: TGTGCCAGCAGCCTTAGCGGGACTGAGCAGTTCTTC. It is translated as CASSLSGTEQFF.

This clone has only a few counts. The rearrangement joins TRBV28 to TRBJ1-1; 7 bases map to TRBD1. The J segment lost 4 bases and the V segment lost 5 bases, leaving 7 bases of the junction unmatched. This CDR3 has 14 amino acids. Germline CDR1 and CDR2: MDHEN and SYDVKM. The chain's CDR3 is CASSLRQGSTEAFF. In DNA, the CDR3 is TGTGCCAGCAGTCTGCGACAGGGAAGCACTGAAGCTTTCTTT.